This entry lists 2 T cell receptor beta chains sequenced from one sample in a study of T-cell reconstitution after alpha-beta-depleted transplantation in children. Study-wide results and caveats: At the one-year point after transplant, T-cell counts and TCRbeta diversity were found to come mostly from T cells that had been newly produced.

No antigen has been assigned to these receptors. A library of TCRbeta sequences, prepared with unique molecular identifiers, was generated. One entry per CDR3 protein, called by TCRdb with MiXCR from the PCR reads. The sample consists of around 270,000 distinct CDR3 sequences, 6.5% to 9% of them appearing once. Sequences were derived from peripheral blood, sampled 360 days after TCRalphabeta/CD19-depleted stem cell transplant. The source of these receptors is a female patient aged 2-15 years who had a stem cell transplant for Fanconi anemia, so the T cells may come from the graft donor.

This clonotype appeared many times. The rearrangement links TRBV7-3 to TRBJ2-1; possible D gene TRBD2, 6 bases. This CDR3 has 15 residues. The V and J ends lost 2 bases and 5 bases respectively, with 13 bases between them. Germline CDR1 is SGHTA and CDR2 is FQGTGA. This chain's CDR3 is CASSLLAERDNEQFF. CDR3 nucleotide sequence: TGTGCCAGCAGCTTATTAGCCGAGCGGGACAATGAGCAGTTCTTC.

This clonotype was counted between two and nine times. The chain combines TRBV28 with TRBJ1-1; 7 bases map to TRBD1. The germline gives CDR1 MDHEN, CDR2 SYDVKM. Trimming at V came to 10 bases and at J to 9 bases, leaving 11 bases not matched to a gene. The CDR3 spans 12 residues. The CDR3 spells CATSTGSVKAFF. As DNA, the CDR3 is TGTGCCACCTCGACAGGGTCAGTTAAAGCTTTCTTT.